This TCR beta chain was captured in a study of Ad26.COV2.S vaccination and SARS-CoV-2 variants (dated by TCRdb to about 2021). With respect to the entire study: Sequencing of the TCRbeta repertoire served to evaluate the specificity and breadth of SARS-CoV-2-reactive T cell receptors following Ad26.COV2.S vaccination. A total of approximately 30 samples were included in the TCR-sequenced set, comprising 19 Ad26.COV2.S vaccine recipients, 5 placebo recipients and 8 SARS-CoV-2 convalescent individuals. Here is what the overall study found, with its caveats: The authors noted that total T cell responses may have been underestimated by the TCR breadth and depth analyses. After vaccination, spike-specific CD8+ and CD4+ T cell responses were reported to show substantial breadth. Vaccine and placebo recipients had similar non-spike TCR breadth, a finding consistent with the vaccine containing only spike. Ad26.COV2.S recipients had higher spike-specific TCR breadth than placebo recipients (P = 0.0014).

In the paper's terms, the time point label means: individuals recovered from natural SARS-CoV-2 infection. From the germline V gene (reference sequence), CDR1 is MNHEY and CDR2 is SMNVEV. From the cysteine up to the phenylalanine, the CDR3 has a length of 14 residues. The CDR3 DNA has 42 bases and is translated from base 1. V ends up 5 bases short and J 5 bases short, with an unmatched junction base count of 6. Turning to this clone: There is no known antigen for this receptor. Per-nucleotide qualities are absent, and no much larger clonotype sits a single base away.

The immunoSEQ Assay was the method used to sequence TCRbeta CDR3 regions. After extraction, genomic DNA underwent amplification by bias-controlled multiplex PCR, followed by high-throughput sequencing. The paper's processing steps were these. To quantify the absolute abundance of each unique TCRbeta CDR3 region, sequences were collapsed and filtered. T cell fraction was estimated by normalizing TCRbeta template counts to usable DNA, which was measured by amplifying reference genes present in all nucleated cells. Repertoire TCRs were annotated as SARS-CoV-2-specific by exact matching of V gene, CDR3 amino acid sequence and J gene to a known reactive TCR set. The reference SARS-CoV-2 TCR set came from MIRA and was filtered for enrichment in COVID-19-positive ImmuneCODE repertoires, removing public or cross-reactive TCRs. Drawing on the MIRA antigens, annotated TCRs were analysed further at the level of specific ORF or position within ORF. Breadth was defined as the number of annotated unique rearrangements divided by the total number of unique productive rearrangements, and depth was defined as the summed frequency of the annotated unique rearrangements. TCR breadth was compared between groups using two-sided Wilcoxon rank-sum tests. TCRdb took over this immuneACCESS table, retaining in-frame rearrangements with V and J assigned. Such tables are incomplete; in checked studies, under half of the missing clones stem from an unresolved V gene, and the remainder is unexplained. That table is the source of V, J and clone size, and D and trimming were worked out from the DNA. A total of about 94,000 clones appear in this sample, more than 65% of them only once. The ten largest clones represent 16% of the sample.

The source was peripheral blood, collected after recovery from COVID-19. This receptor was obtained from a human donor who had recovered from COVID-19. This receptor chain uses TRBV27 and TRBJ1-2; TRBD1 fits 9 bases in the junction. The CDR3 has the sequence CASSPGQGWYGYTF. The bases are TGTGCCAGCAGTCCGGGACAGGGCTGGTATGGCTACACCTTC.